The 19 T cell receptor beta chains reported below all come from one sample, sequenced in a study of T cell responses to AZD1222 COVID-19 vaccine. TCRdb's copy holds only in-frame clones and misses some; the assay was immunoSEQ multiplex PCR. The table shows some 150,000 clones, with about nine tenths occurring only once. The sequencing used peripheral blood, collected on day 0 of AZD1222 vaccination. The source of these receptors is an adult in good health.

This clone was found once. The rearrangement links TRBV28 to TRBJ1-6, with 11 positions matching TRBD1. V lost 8 bases, J lost 10 bases, and 19 bases stayed unmatched. The germline V gene encodes CDR1 MDHEN and CDR2 SYDVKM. This CDR3 spans 18 amino acids. The CDR3 protein is CASGQIGTGGESGSPLHF. In DNA, the CDR3 is TGTGCCAGCGGTCAAATCGGGACAGGGGGGGAATCCGGCTCACCCCTCCACTTT.

The chain combines TRBV19 with TRBJ2-7; D is perhaps TRBD1 (5 bases). V shed 5 bases and J shed 0 bases, with 14 bases lying between them. The CDR3 covers 15 residues. Germline loops: CDR1 LNHDA, CDR2 SQIVND (reference sequence). CDR3 sequence (DNA): TGTGCCAGTAGTGACCGAAAGGACACCTCCTACGAGCAGTACTTC. The encoded protein is CASSDRKDTSYEQYF.

The chain uses TRBV5-1 and TRBJ2-7, with D uncertain. The germline CDR1 and CDR2 sequences are SGHRS and YFSETQ. The V end was cut by 0 bases, the J end by 4 bases, with 11 bases between. The CDR3 consists of 14 residues. The CDR3 here is CASSLESQWYEQYF. For the CDR3, the DNA is TGCGCCAGCAGCTTGGAATCTCAATGGTACGAGCAGTACTTC.

The CDR3 sequence: CASSNRRDYGYTF. The CDR3 bases are TGTGCCAGCAGTAACCGAAGGGACTATGGCTACACCTTC. This rearrangement joins TRBV28 to TRBJ1-2; D uncertain. The CDR3 runs 13 residues. The germline CDR1 and CDR2 sequences are MDHEN and SYDVKM. V lost 5 bases, J lost 3 bases, and 10 bases lay in between.

The J gene is TRBJ1-4, the V gene TRBV7-2; D possibly corresponds to TRBD1 (5 bases). CDR1 SGHTA and CDR2 FQGNSA come from the germline V gene. There are 15 residues in the CDR3. Between the trimmed V and J ends, which lost 4 bases and 5 bases, there was a span of 14 bases. The DNA for the CDR3 is TGTGCCAGCAGCTCCCTGGGGGGTCTAAATGAAAAACTGTTTTTT. Its protein product is CASSSLGGLNEKLFF.

V usage is TRBV28 and J usage is TRBJ2-3; tentatively, D is TRBD1 or TRBD2 (5 bases each). This CDR3 has 15 amino acids. V shed 7 bases and J shed 2 bases, with 16 bases lying between them. Germline V gene data show CDR1 as MDHEN and CDR2 as SYDVKM. Written as DNA, the CDR3 is TGTGCCAGCACTGAGAGGGGACGGGACACAGATACGCAGTATTTT. Its protein is CASTERGRDTDTQYF. The variable domain in full, completed from reference TRBV28 and TRBJ2-3, reads DVKVTQSSRYLVKRTGEKVFLECVQDMDHENMFWYRQDPGLGLRLIYFSYDVKMKEKGDIPEGYSVSREKKERFSLILESASTNQTSMYLCASTERGRDTDTQYFGPGTRLTVL.

This clone came up once. V and J are TRBV10-3 and TRBJ1-5; no reliable D call. Germline V gene lookup returns CDR1 ENHRY and CDR2 SYGVKD. Deletions cut 3 bases from V and 4 bases from J, with 7 bases between. The CDR3 loop spans 13 amino acids. The CDR3 DNA reads TGTGCCATCAGTGATCCCCCTAATCAGCCCCAGCATTTT. Its translation is CAISDPPNQPQHF.

CDR3 amino acids: CASSQDLGRSYEQYF. CDR3 nucleotide sequence: TGTGCCAGCAGCCAAGATTTGGGGAGATCGTACGAGCAGTACTTC. This chain joins TRBV14 and TRBJ2-7; D may be TRBD2 (5 bases). This CDR3 comprises 15 residues. The germline V and J ends were trimmed by 0 bases and 4 bases, with 13 bases remaining between them. Per the germline V gene, CDR1 is SGHDN and CDR2 is FVKESK.

The chain couples TRBV6-5 to TRBJ2-1; 9 bases fit TRBD1. Germline V CDR1 and CDR2: MNHEY, SVGAGI. The CDR3 is 16 residues long. Trimming cost V 0 bases and J 2 bases; bases outside gene matches: 2. The CDR3 sequence: CASSYSGTGPYNEQFF. The CDR3 DNA follows: TGTGCCAGCAGTTACTCGGGGACAGGGCCCTACAATGAGCAGTTCTTC.

This clone was seen just once. This chain joins TRBV28 and TRBJ1-5; the match to TRBD1 covers 8 bases. This CDR3 is 14 amino acids long. Trimming took 6 bases from V and 4 from J; bases not matched to a gene: 5. CDR1 is MDHEN and CDR2 is SYDVKM in the germline V gene. This CDR3 reads CASRVDRGNQPQHF. For the CDR3, the DNA is TGTGCCAGCAGGGTAGACAGGGGAAATCAGCCCCAGCATTTT.

This clone was seen just once. This rearrangement joins TRBV4-3 to TRBJ1-4; maybe TRBD1 (5 bases). The CDR3 runs to 15 residues. The germline gives CDR1 LGHNA, CDR2 YSLEER. Trimming left V 0 bases short and J 11 bases short, with 16 bases between. This chain's CDR3 is CASSQDGLMGGKLFF. CDR3 nucleotide sequence: TGCGCCAGCAGCCAAGATGGACTGATGGGGGGGAAACTGTTTTTT.

This clone was detected a few times. The CDR3 here is CASTFVGTSGRPLSGELFF. CDR3 sequence (DNA): TGTGCCAGCACCTTCGTGGGGACTAGCGGGAGGCCTTTGTCCGGGGAGCTGTTTTTT. The gene calls are TRBV7-6 and TRBJ2-2; TRBD2 matches at 15 bases. Germline V gene data show CDR1 as SGHVS and CDR2 as FNYEAQ. The CDR3 loop spans 19 amino acids. With 7 bases clipped from V and 6 bases from J, the junction kept 15 bases outside the gene matches.

The chain combines TRBV27 with TRBJ1-5; D not certain. Germline V gene lookup returns CDR1 MNHEY and CDR2 SMNVEV (reference sequence). Trimming cost V 5 bases and J 0 bases, with 17 bases left between them. The CDR3 covers 17 residues. The CDR3 spells CASSLRVTMNSNQPQHF. The CDR3 DNA is TGTGCCAGCAGTCTACGGGTTACAATGAATAGCAATCAGCCCCAGCATTTT.

The chain couples TRBV19 to TRBJ1-5; D is uncertain. Trimming shortened V by 5 bases and J by 4 bases, and 6 bases separated the two germline ends. Germline V gene lookup returns CDR1 LNHDA and CDR2 SQIVND (reference sequence). The CDR3 has 12 residues. The CDR3 bases are TGTGCCAGTAGTGAGGGTAATCAGCCCCAGCATTTT. This sequence encodes CASSEGNQPQHF. Drawing the rest from reference TRBV19 and TRBJ1-5, the complete variable domain is DGGITQSPKYLFRKEGQNVTLSCEQNLNHDAMYWYRQDPGQGLRLIYYSQIVNDFQKGDIAEGYSVSREKKESFPLTVTSAQKNPTAFYLCASSEGNQPQHFGDGTRLSIL.

The V call is TRBV18, the J call TRBJ2-3; possibly TRBD1 for D (5 bases). This CDR3 is 15 amino acids long. Trimming removed 2 bases at V and 4 bases at J, with 13 bases between. Per the germline V gene, CDR1 is KGHSH and CDR2 is LQKENI. The CDR3 nucleotides are TGTGCCAGCTCACCAGTGGTACAGGTCGCAGATACGCAGTATTTT. It encodes CASSPVVQVADTQYF.

This clone was detected only a few times. This sequence joins TRBV19 and TRBJ1-5; D is ambiguous. The germline V gene encodes CDR1 LNHDA and CDR2 SQIVND (reference sequence). The V gene lost 0 bases and the J gene lost 0 bases, with 15 bases spanning the gap. CDR3 size: 18 residues. This chain's CDR3 is CASSIDLGSDYSNQPQHF. The CDR3 coding sequence is TGTGCCAGTAGTATAGATCTAGGTTCCGACTATAGCAATCAGCCCCAGCATTTT.

This CDR3 reads CASSQGILRLAVTDTQYF. CDR3 in DNA: TGCGCCAGCAGCCAAGGGATACTGCGGCTAGCGGTCACAGATACGCAGTATTTT. The chain employs TRBV4-1 and TRBJ2-3; TRBD2 matches at 7 bases. After removal of 1 base from V and 2 bases from J, the junction contained 12 bases not matched to a gene. The CDR3 runs to 18 residues. Germline CDR1 is MGHRA and CDR2 is YSYEKL.

The chain links TRBV5-1 to TRBJ1-4; D gene unclear. The germline CDR1 and CDR2 sequences are SGHRS and YFSETQ. The length of the CDR3 is 14 residues. V was clipped by 1 base and J by 2 bases, with 6 bases between them. The CDR3 DNA sequence: TGCGCCAGCAGCTTGAGTACGACTAATGAAAAACTGTTTTTT. It codes for CASSLSTTNEKLFF.

V and J are TRBV9 and TRBJ1-1; unclear D gene. This CDR3 contains 16 residues. From germline, CDR1 is SGDLS and CDR2 YYNGEE. With 0 bases removed from V and 2 bases from J, the gap between germline ends came to 14 bases. This chain's CDR3 is CASSVGPGNLNTEAFF. In DNA form, the CDR3 reads TGTGCCAGCAGCGTAGGTCCCGGGAACTTAAACACTGAAGCTTTCTTT.